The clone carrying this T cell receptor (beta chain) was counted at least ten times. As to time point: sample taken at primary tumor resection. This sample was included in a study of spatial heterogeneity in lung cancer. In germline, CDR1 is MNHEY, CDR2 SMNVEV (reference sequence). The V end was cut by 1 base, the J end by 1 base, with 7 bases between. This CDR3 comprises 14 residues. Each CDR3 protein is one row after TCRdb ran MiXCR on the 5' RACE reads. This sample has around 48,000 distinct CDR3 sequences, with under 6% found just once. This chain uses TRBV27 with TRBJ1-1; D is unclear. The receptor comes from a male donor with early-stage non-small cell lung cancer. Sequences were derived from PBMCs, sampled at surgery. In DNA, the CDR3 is TGTGCCAGCAGTTTATACGGACCGAACACTGAAGCTTTCTTT. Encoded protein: CASSLYGPNTEAFF.